This T cell receptor beta chain was captured by sequencing in a study of control samples from healthy donors and cancer patients (dated by TCRdb to the early 2020s). This clone was seen a few times. It lacks a known antigen. Nothing much larger sits one base from this clone, and base qualities are not available. The library was made by the immunoSEQ multiplex PCR assay. The clones in this table, taken by TCRdb from immuneACCESS, are in-frame only. Not every clone is retained; where verified, under half of the shortfall comes from an unresolved V gene, and the cause of the rest is unknown. This sample holds roughly 58,000 clones; about 90% were observed only once. Together, the top ten hold about 12% of the sample. V and J are trimmed by 7 bases and 7 bases, and the gene matches miss 8 bases of the junction. For CDR1 and CDR2, the germline V gene lists SNHLY and FYNNEI. From the cysteine up to the phenylalanine, the CDR3 has a length of 14 residues. Kept here is only the CDR3 DNA, which spans 42 bases and is read in frame from base 1.

Sequenced material: PBMCs. The source of this sequence is a woman aged 55 to 70 with lung cancer. The chain uses TRBV2 and TRBJ1-5, with 9 bases matching TRBD1. CDR3 sequence: CASTQGQGGQPQHF. In nucleotide form, the sequence is TGTGCCAGCACTCAGGGACAGGGCGGCCAGCCCCAGCATTTT.